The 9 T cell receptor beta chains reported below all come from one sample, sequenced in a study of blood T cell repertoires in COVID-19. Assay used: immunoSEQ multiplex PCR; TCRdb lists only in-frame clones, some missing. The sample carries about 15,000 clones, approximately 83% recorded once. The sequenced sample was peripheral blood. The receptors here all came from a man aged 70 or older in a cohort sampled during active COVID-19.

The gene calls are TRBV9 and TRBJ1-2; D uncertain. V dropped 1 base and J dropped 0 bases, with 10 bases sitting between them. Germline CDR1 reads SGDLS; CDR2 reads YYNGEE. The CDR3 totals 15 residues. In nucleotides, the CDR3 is TGTGCCAGCAGCGTAACAGCTATTACTAACTATGGCTACACCTTC. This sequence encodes CASSVTAITNYGYTF.

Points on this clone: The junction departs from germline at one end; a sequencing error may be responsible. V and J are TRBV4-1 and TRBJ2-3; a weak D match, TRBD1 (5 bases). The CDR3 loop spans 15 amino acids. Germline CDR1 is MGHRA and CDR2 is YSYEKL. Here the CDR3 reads CASSEETASTDTQYF. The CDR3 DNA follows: TGCGCCAGCAGCGAAGAGACAGCTAGCACAGATACGCAGTATTTT.

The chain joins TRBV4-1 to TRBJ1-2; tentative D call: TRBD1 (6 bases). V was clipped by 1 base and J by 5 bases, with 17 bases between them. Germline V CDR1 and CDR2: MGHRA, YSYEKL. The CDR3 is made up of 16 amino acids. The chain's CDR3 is CASSQAESRGLYGYTF. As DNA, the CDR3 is TGCGCCAGCAGCCAAGCGGAGTCCAGGGGCCTATATGGCTACACCTTC.

The CDR3 here is CASSLEGRGPEQYF. CDR3 DNA: TGTGCCAGCAGTTTAGAGGGCAGGGGTCCCGAGCAGTACTTC. The J gene is TRBJ2-7, the V gene TRBV28, with TRBD1 as a possible D gene (6 bases). Trimming pared 2 bases from V and 6 bases from J, leaving 14 bases between. Germline-derived CDR1 and CDR2 are MDHEN and SYDVKM. The CDR3 has 14 residues. Together with reference TRBV28 and TRBJ2-7, the CDR3 gives the full variable domain: DVKVTQSSRYLVKRTGEKVFLECVQDMDHENMFWYRQDPGLGLRLIYFSYDVKMKEKGDIPEGYSVSREKKERFSLILESASTNQTSMYLCASSLEGRGPEQYFGPGTRLTVT.

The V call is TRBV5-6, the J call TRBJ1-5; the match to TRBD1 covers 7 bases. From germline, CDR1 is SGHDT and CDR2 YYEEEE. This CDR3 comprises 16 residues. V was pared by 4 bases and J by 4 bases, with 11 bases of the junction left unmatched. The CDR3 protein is CASSPAGTAPNQPQHF. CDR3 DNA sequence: TGTGCCAGCAGCCCGGCCGGGACAGCGCCGAATCAGCCCCAGCATTTT.

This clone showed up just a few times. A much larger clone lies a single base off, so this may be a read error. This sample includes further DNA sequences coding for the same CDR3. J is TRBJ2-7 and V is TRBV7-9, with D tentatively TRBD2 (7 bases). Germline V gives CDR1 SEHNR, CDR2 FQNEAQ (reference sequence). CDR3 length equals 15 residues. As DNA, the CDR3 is TGCGCCAGCAGCTTGGAGGGGGGGGTAACCTACGAGCAGTACTTC. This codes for CASSLEGGVTYEQYF.

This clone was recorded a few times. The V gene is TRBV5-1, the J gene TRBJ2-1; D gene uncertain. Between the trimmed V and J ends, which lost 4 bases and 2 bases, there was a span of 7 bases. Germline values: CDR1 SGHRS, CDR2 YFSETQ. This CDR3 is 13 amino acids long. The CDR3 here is CASSPSPYNEQFF. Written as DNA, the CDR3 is TGCGCCAGCAGCCCATCCCCCTACAATGAGCAGTTCTTC.

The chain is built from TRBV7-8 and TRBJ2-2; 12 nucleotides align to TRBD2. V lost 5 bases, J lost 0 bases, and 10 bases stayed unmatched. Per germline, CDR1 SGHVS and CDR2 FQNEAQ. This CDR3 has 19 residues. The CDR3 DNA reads TGTGCCAGCAGCCCCCCGGTGCGACTAGCGGGAGCGAACACCGGGGAGCTGTTTTTT. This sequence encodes CASSPPVRLAGANTGELFF.

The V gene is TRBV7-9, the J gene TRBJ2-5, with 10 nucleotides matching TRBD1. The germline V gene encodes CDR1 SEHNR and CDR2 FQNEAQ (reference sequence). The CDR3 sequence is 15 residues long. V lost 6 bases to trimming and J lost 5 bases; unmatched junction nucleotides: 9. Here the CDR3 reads CASSRGQGTGETQYF. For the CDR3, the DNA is TGTGCCAGCAGTCGGGGACAGGGGACGGGGGAGACCCAGTACTTC.